Listed below are T cell receptor beta chains from one sample, sequenced in a study of PD-L1 blockade in urothelial cancer. The protocol was immunoSEQ multiplex PCR, while the TCRdb copy is restricted to in-frame clones and leaves out a portion. The repertoire holds under 70,000 clones, with about nine tenths as singletons. Sequencing was performed on PBMCs, taken around atezolizumab (anti-PD-L1) treatment. The receptors were sampled from a man in his sixties with urothelial cancer. CDR3s include the opening cysteine and the closing phenylalanine or tryptophan. Each record gives: J gene, D gene, V gene, clone size, CDR3 DNA, CDR3 protein. D genes are given only for firm matches. Only part of the rows carry a size: once, few, many, or a class if the clone is expanded.

TRBJ1-5 - TRBV15 - TGTGCCACCGTCGACAGCTACAATCAGCCCCAGCATTTT CATVDSYNQPQHF
TRBJ1-2 - TRBV20-1 - TGCAGCTGCGAGGGATTCGGCTACACCTTC CSCEGFGYTF
TRBJ1-2 - TRBV14 - TGTGCCAGCAGCCAAGAGCAGGGTTGGAGCTATGGCTACACCTTC CASSQEQGWSYGYTF
TRBJ2-7 - TRBV11-2 - TGTGCCAGCAGGGAGGGGCGGGAGCAGTACTTC CASREGREQYF
TRBJ2-7 TRBD1 TRBV5-1 - TGCGCCAGCAGCTTGGGCGGACAGGAGAACGAGCAGTACTTC CASSLGGQENEQYF
TRBJ2-5 TRBD2 TRBV5-1 - TGCGCCAGCAGAACCGATCGTGGGACTAGACAAGAGACCCAGTACTTC CASRTDRGTRQETQYF
TRBJ1-4 - TRBV5-1 - TGCGCCAGCAGCTTGCACAGATCAACTAATGAAAAACTGTTTTTT CASSLHRSTNEKLFF
TRBJ1-5 - TRBV19 - TGTGCCAGTAGTATAGCCTATGAACCTTCATATAGCAATCAGCCCCAGCATTTT CASSIAYEPSYSNQPQHF
TRBJ1-6 - TRBV6-5 once TGTGCCAGCAGGGGACAAGTCTGGTCACCCCTCCACTTT CASRGQVWSPLHF
TRBJ2-2 TRBD1 TRBV10-3 few TGTGCCATCAGGATAACCCCAGGACAGGGGAACGGGGAGCTGTTTTTT CAIRITPGQGNGELFF
TRBJ2-1 - TRBV5-1 - TGCGCCAGCAGGGAAACAGTTAATGAGCAGTTCTTC CASRETVNEQFF
TRBJ2-7 - TRBV6-5 - TGTGCCAGCAGGGACAGCTACGAGCAGTACTTC CASRDSYEQYF
TRBJ2-7 TRBD2 TRBV10-1 - TGCGCCAGCAGAGAGAGCGGGGCCTCCTACGAGCAGTACTTC CASRESGASYEQYF
TRBJ2-7 - TRBV5-1 - TGCGCCAGCAGCTTGGTGGCCAGTCTCTCCTACGAGCAGTACTTC CASSLVASLSYEQYF
TRBJ2-7 TRBD2 TRBV10-1 - TGCGCCAGCAGGGAGGGACTAGCGGAGTCCTACGAGCAGTACTTC CASREGLAESYEQYF
TRBJ2-2 - TRBV4-1 - TGCGCCAGCAGCCTCCCCAAGGATTTACGGGGGGCCACGAACACCGGGGAGCTGTTTTTT CASSLPKDLRGATNTGELFF
TRBJ1-3 TRBD1 TRBV7-7 - TGTGCTAGCAGCTTAGACAGGGCTGGAAACACCATATATTTT CASSLDRAGNTIYF
TRBJ2-7 - TRBV7-2 - TGTGCCAGCAGCCCCCAATACGAGCAGTACTTC CASSPQYEQYF
TRBJ2-1 TRBD2 TRBV30 once TGTGCCTGGAGTCCCTGGGGTAGCGGGAGTAGGTACAATGAGCAGTTCTTC CAWSPWGSGSRYNEQFF
TRBJ1-1 TRBD1 TRBV5-8 - TGTGCCAGCAGCCGGGGACAGTTCGGCACTGAAGCTTTCTTT CASSRGQFGTEAFF
TRBJ2-5 TRBD1 TRBV2 - TGTGCCAGCAGTGACGACAGGGGGCTAGAGACCCAGTACTTC CASSDDRGLETQYF
TRBJ1-2 - TRBV4-2 - TGTGCCAGCAGCCCGGTAGCGGCTCCTGGGGGCTACACCTTC CASSPVAAPGGYTF
TRBJ2-4 - TRBV5-1 - TGCGCCAGCAGCTCTGCAGGGTACATTCAGTACTTC CASSSAGYIQYF
TRBJ2-7 - TRBV5-1 - TGCGCCAGCAGCTTGGGCAGGGATGTGCAGTACTTC CASSLGRDVQYF
TRBJ1-2 TRBD1 TRBV30 - TGTGCCTGGAGAAGCAGGGGGCCTCAGTGGGGCTACACCTTC CAWRSRGPQWGYTF
TRBJ2-1 TRBD2 TRBV7-7 - TGTGCTAGCAGCACCCAGACTAGCGGGGGGGGAAATGAGCAGTTCTTC CASSTQTSGGGNEQFF
TRBJ2-4 TRBD1 TRBV27 - TGTGCCAGCAGTCCCCTGGCCCGACAGGGAAAAAACATTCAGTACTTC CASSPLARQGKNIQYF
TRBJ2-4 - TRBV4-2 - TGTGCCAGCAGCGGGTCCTTGGGGACTCCAGCCAAAAACATTCAGTACTTC CASSGSLGTPAKNIQYF
TRBJ1-5 - TRBV15 few TGTGCCACCGGCGGACAGTTGGCTCAGCCCCAGCATTTT CATGGQLAQPQHF
TRBJ2-1 - TRBV27 - TGTGCCAGCAGTTCGGCGGGAAGTCGCAATGAGCAGTTCTTC CASSSAGSRNEQFF
TRBJ2-1 TRBD2 TRBV5-6 - TGTGCCAGCAGCCGACTAGCGGCCTCCTACAATGAGCAGTTCTTC CASSRLAASYNEQFF
TRBJ2-7 TRBD2 TRBV9 - TGTGCCAGCAGCGTGGCTAGCGGGACTTACGAGCAGTACTTC CASSVASGTYEQYF
TRBJ1-2 TRBD1 TRBV4-1 - TGCGCCAGCAGCCTCGGGACAGATCGGGGCTACACCTTC CASSLGTDRGYTF
TRBJ2-1 - TRBV7-9 - TGTGCCAGCAGCCGCCCTGGACTAATTTCCAATGAGCAGTTCTTC CASSRPGLISNEQFF
TRBJ1-5 TRBD1 TRBV27 - TGTGCCAGCAGTTGGGACAGGGGGGGAACGGACAATCAGCCCCAGCATTTT CASSWDRGGTDNQPQHF
TRBJ2-5 TRBD2 TRBV19 - TGTGCCAGTAGTACTAGCGGGGGAGAGGCGACCCAGTACTTC CASSTSGGEATQYF
TRBJ1-4 TRBD1 TRBV19 few TGTGCCAGTAGCAACGATCAGGGGGCATCGAGAAAACTGTTTTTT CASSNDQGASRKLFF
TRBJ1-3 - TRBV5-6 - TGTGCCAGCAGCTTTGGGGGCCTCTCTGGAAACACCATATATTTT CASSFGGLSGNTIYF
TRBJ2-2 - TRBV30 - TGTGCCTGGAGCCAGATGGGACATCGAGTCGGGGAGCTGTTTTTT CAWSQMGHRVGELFF
TRBJ2-3 TRBD2 TRBV7-9 - TGTGCCAGCAGCTTAGCTCTAGCGGGGGCAGTAGATACGCAGTATTTT CASSLALAGAVDTQYF
TRBJ2-3 TRBD1 TRBV6-5 - TGTGCCAGCAGTTACGACGGGACAGGGACCACAGATACGCAGTATTTT CASSYDGTGTTDTQYF
TRBJ1-4 TRBD1 TRBV11-2 - TGTGCCAGCAGCAAGCTCCCGGGACAGGGAGTGGCTAATGAAAAACTGTTTTTT CASSKLPGQGVANEKLFF
TRBJ1-5 - TRBV19 - TGTGCCAGTAGTTCTACTACGGGCAATCAGCCCCAGCATTTT CASSSTTGNQPQHF
TRBJ2-7 - TRBV7-8 - TGTGCCAGCAGCATAGGAGGAACAGCGGCCTACGAGCAGTACTTC CASSIGGTAAYEQYF
TRBJ2-3 TRBD2 TRBV7-2 - TGTGCCAGCAGCTTAGTTGGCGGGGGGACAGATACGCAGTATTTT CASSLVGGGTDTQYF
TRBJ2-5 - TRBV11-2 - TGTGCCAGCAGCTCGTCTAGTTCACGGTCGGGGGAGACCCAGTACTTC CASSSSSSRSGETQYF
TRBJ1-1 - TRBV19 - TGTGCCAGTAGTATAGTAACGGTCAACACTGAAGCTTTCTTT CASSIVTVNTEAFF
TRBJ1-1 - TRBV25-1 - TGTGCCAGCGACCCCGGGGGGGGCGCTCGGACTGAAGCTTTCTTT CASDPGGGARTEAFF
TRBJ2-7 TRBD1 TRBV5-1 - TGCGCCAGCAGCTTAGACAGGGGGGGTGAGCAGTACTTC CASSLDRGGEQYF
TRBJ2-7 TRBD2 TRBV7-9 - TGTGCCAGCAGCTTGGTAGAGGGTCGGGGGGCCTACGAGCAGTACTTC CASSLVEGRGAYEQYF
TRBJ2-3 - TRBV29-1 - TGCAGCGTTGAAAGGTCAGGAAGCACAGATACGCAGTATTTT CSVERSGSTDTQYF
TRBJ1-1 - TRBV28 - TGTGCCAGCAGTTCCCCAGGGGCGGACACTGAAGCTTTCTTT CASSSPGADTEAFF
TRBJ2-2 TRBD1 TRBV7-3 - TGTGCCAGCAGCCTGGACAGGGGACCCGGGGAGCTGTTTTTT CASSLDRGPGELFF
TRBJ1-1 TRBD1 TRBV10-2 few TGCGCCAGCCGAACCGGGACAGCGAACACTGAAGCTTTCTTT CASRTGTANTEAFF
TRBJ2-7 - TRBV5-1 once TGCGCCAGCAGCCGGCACGACAGCTCCGAGCAGTACTTC CASSRHDSSEQYF